These 17 T cell receptor beta chains were all obtained from the same sample, sequenced in a study of T cells in localized non-small cell lung cancer. Libraries were prepared by immunoSEQ multiplex PCR; TCRdb keeps only in-frame clonotypes and omits some of them. This sample yields roughly 20,000 clones, of which roughly 90% are seen a single time; around 7% belongs to the top ten. The sample consisted of peripheral blood, taken before any cancer treatment. The source of these receptors is a male donor at least 60 years old with stage I squamous cell lung carcinoma.

V is TRBV19 and J is TRBJ1-2; D perhaps matches TRBD1 (6 bases). V shed 6 bases and J shed 3 bases, with 17 bases lying between them. The germline gives CDR1 LNHDA, CDR2 SQIVND (reference sequence). There are 15 residues in the CDR3. Here the CDR3 DNA reads TGTGCCAGTAGCGACCGAAGGGGGGGGGACTATGGCTACACCTTC. Protein sequence: CASSDRRGGDYGYTF.

The chain couples TRBV11-2 to TRBJ1-2; D unresolved. V was pared by 1 base and J by 5 bases, with 14 bases between. Germline assignment: CDR1 SGHAT and CDR2 FQNNGV. This CDR3 contains 15 residues. The CDR3: CASSLVSGVTYGYTF. CDR3 in DNA: TGTGCCAGCAGCTTAGTTAGCGGCGTCACTTATGGCTACACCTTC.

This clone was seen a few times. This sequence joins TRBV11-1 and TRBJ2-7; D tentatively fits TRBD1 or TRBD2 (5 bases each). With 4 bases removed from V and 2 bases from J, the gap between germline ends came to 15 bases. The CDR3 is 15 residues long. Germline CDR1 reads SGHAT; CDR2 reads FQDESV (reference sequence). The CDR3: CASSSSRDGTYEQYF. The CDR3 DNA follows: TGTGCCAGCAGCTCCTCTAGGGACGGAACCTACGAGCAGTACTTC.

The rearrangement links TRBV5-1 to TRBJ2-5; 13 bases map to TRBD2. This CDR3 contains 18 residues. J lost 3 bases, V lost 1 base, and 9 bases had no gene match. CDR1 and CDR2 from the germline V gene are SGHRS and YFSETQ. The DNA of the CDR3 is TGCGCCAGCAGCTTGAAAGCCCCAGGGACTAGCGGGGAAGAGACCCAGTACTTC. The encoded protein is CASSLKAPGTSGEETQYF.

The V gene is TRBV25-1, the J gene TRBJ2-1, with D hard to call. Germline CDR1 MGHDK, CDR2 SYGVNS. Trimming cost V 5 bases and J 0 bases, with 11 bases left between them. The CDR3 has 15 amino acids. CDR3 amino acids: CASSSHYSSYNEQFF. The CDR3 region has the DNA TGTGCCAGCAGTAGCCATTACAGCTCCTACAATGAGCAGTTCTTC.

The chain links TRBV6-5 to TRBJ2-5; TRBD2 matches at 9 bases. TRBJ2-7 matches the DNA end more closely, so the J call is doubtful. There are 15 residues in the CDR3. Germline assignment: CDR1 MNHEY and CDR2 SVGAGI. CDR3 amino acids: CASSSAPSGAYEQYF. Here the CDR3 DNA reads TGTGCCAGCAGTTCAGCCCCTAGCGGGGCTTACGAGCAGTACTTC.

The chain is built from TRBV6-6 and TRBJ1-2, with a tentative D call TRBD1 (5 bases). CDR3 length equals 15 residues. The V end was cut by 4 bases, the J end by 6 bases, with 18 bases between. The V gene's germline CDR1 is MNHNY and CDR2 SVGAGI (reference sequence). This chain's CDR3 is CASSLTTGVPNGYTF. The CDR3 DNA reads as TGTGCCAGCAGTTTAACTACAGGTGTCCCTAATGGCTACACCTTC.

The chain recombines TRBV6-1 with TRBJ1-1; 8 positions agree with TRBD1. The CDR3 is 15 amino acids. From germline, CDR1 is MNHNS and CDR2 SASEGT. With V trimmed by 5 bases and J by 5 bases, 10 bases remained unmatched. The CDR3: CASSLTGEGFTEAFF. CDR3 coding DNA: TGTGCCAGCAGTTTGACAGGGGAGGGTTTTACTGAAGCTTTCTTT.

CDR3 nucleotides: TGTGCCAGCAGCTTAGGGGGTTATAGCAATCAGCCCCAGCATTTT. It yields the protein CASSLGGYSNQPQHF. J is TRBJ1-5 and V is TRBV5-4, with D perhaps TRBD1 (6 bases). V was clipped by 2 bases and J by 0 bases, with 9 bases between them. The CDR3 extends over 15 amino acids. CDR1 SGHNT and CDR2 YYREEE come from the germline V gene (reference sequence).

V usage is TRBV14 and J usage is TRBJ1-4; TRBD1 matches at 7 bases. The CDR3 is 17 amino acids. V lost 8 bases and J lost 1; bases outside the gene matches: 13. Germline V gene data show CDR1 as SGHDN and CDR2 as FVKESK. The CDR3 nucleotides are TGTGCCAGCTCTCATCGGACAGGAGCGCTAACTAATGAAAAACTGTTTTTT. This sequence encodes CASSHRTGALTNEKLFF.

The chain combines TRBV5-4 with TRBJ2-3; no clear D. The V and J ends lost 1 base and 6 bases respectively, with 18 bases between them. CDR3 size: 16 residues. Germline CDR1 and CDR2: SGHNT and YYREEE (reference sequence). The chain's CDR3 is CASSLLPVSVWDTQYF. CDR3 DNA: TGTGCCAGCAGCTTGTTGCCAGTTTCGGTCTGGGATACGCAGTATTTT.

As regards this clone: Within the sample, other DNA sequences also encode this same CDR3. The chain employs TRBV19 and TRBJ1-2; 7 positions match TRBD1. The germline V gene has CDR1 LNHDA and CDR2 SQIVND (reference sequence). V gave up 2 bases and J gave up 3 bases; unmatched junction bases: 0. The CDR3 loop spans 13 amino acids. CDR3: CASSIQGDYGYTF. The CDR3 bases are TGTGCCAGTAGTATACAGGGGGACTATGGCTACACCTTC.

The rearrangement uses TRBV7-6 and TRBJ2-2; 11 positions match TRBD2. This CDR3 has 16 residues. Per germline, CDR1 SGHVS and CDR2 FNYEAQ. The J segment lost 4 bases and the V segment lost 5 bases, leaving 6 bases of the junction unmatched. The CDR3 DNA follows: TGTGCCAGCAGCCAAACTAGCGGGGGAGGCACCGGGGAGCTGTTTTTT. Protein product: CASSQTSGGGTGELFF.

The chain joins TRBV6-5 to TRBJ2-2; possibly TRBD2 for D (5 bases). V was cut by 5 bases and J by 5 bases, with 15 bases left in between. Germline values: CDR1 MNHEY, CDR2 SVGAGI. CDR3 size: 15 residues. CDR3 in amino acids: CASSLRAHATGELFF. CDR3 in DNA: TGTGCCAGCAGTCTGCGGGCCCATGCGACCGGGGAGCTGTTTTTT.

The chain couples TRBV10-3 to TRBJ1-1; D gene ambiguous. The germline CDR1 and CDR2 sequences are ENHRY and SYGVKD. The CDR3 spans 18 residues. Trimming removed 0 bases from V and 0 bases from J, with 17 bases in between. The CDR3 sequence is CAISESRRAGALNTEAFF. CDR3 in DNA: TGTGCCATCAGTGAGTCTCGGAGGGCCGGCGCCCTGAACACTGAAGCTTTCTTT.

The chain carries TRBV19 and TRBJ2-7; D is undetermined. This CDR3 region has 12 residues. CDR1 is LNHDA and CDR2 is SQIVND in the germline V gene (reference sequence). V lost 4 bases and J 6 bases, leaving 10 bases between the germline ends. Here the CDR3 DNA reads TGTGCCAGTAGTACCCCCCCCGGCGAGCAGTACTTC. Its translation is CASSTPPGEQYF.

V is TRBV7-6 and J is TRBJ2-5; possibly TRBD2 for D (7 bases). Trimming left V 1 base short and J 1 base short, with 13 bases between. From germline, CDR1 is SGHVS and CDR2 FNYEAQ. The CDR3 has 16 amino acids. The CDR3 DNA sequence: TGTGCCAGCAGCTTAGAGTGGGCGGGGGCCCAAGAGACCCAGTACTTC. Encoded protein: CASSLEWAGAQETQYF.